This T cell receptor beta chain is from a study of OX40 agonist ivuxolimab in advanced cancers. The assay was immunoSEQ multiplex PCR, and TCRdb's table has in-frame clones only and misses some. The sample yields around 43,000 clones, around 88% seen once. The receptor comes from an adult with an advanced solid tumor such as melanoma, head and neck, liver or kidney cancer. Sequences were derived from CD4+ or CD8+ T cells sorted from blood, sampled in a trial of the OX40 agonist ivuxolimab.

CDR3 sequence (DNA): TGTGCCAGCAACCCTTTTGCCAGGGGAGCAACTAATGAAAAACTGTTTTTT. Translating gives CASNPFARGATNEKLFF. The chain recombines TRBV11-2 with TRBJ1-4; D possibly corresponds to TRBD1 (6 bases). The CDR3 runs 17 residues. Trimming pared 7 bases from V and 0 bases from J, leaving 18 bases between. The V gene's germline CDR1 is SGHAT and CDR2 FQNNGV.